The sequence of this T cell receptor beta chain was determined in a study of shared clonotypes between healthy human individuals. The overall study: Per-donor plates numbered three CD4 naive, three CD4 memory, two CD8 naive and one CD8 memory. Study-level points and caveats: When naive CD4 clonotypes were compared across a few donors, about 4.9% were shared.

The data were produced by immunoSEQ multiplex PCR, yet TCRdb's version contains in-frame clones alone and is incomplete. The data hold some 740,000 clones, with almost 95% observed a single time. The CDR3 is 15 residues long. The germline V gene encodes CDR1 SGHAT and CDR2 FQNNGV. With 4 bases clipped from V and 2 bases from J, the junction kept 6 bases outside the gene matches. Only CD45RO-negative cells positively selected for CCR7 counted as naive CD8 cells, so terminally differentiated effector memory CD45RA+ cells were excluded. To note about this clone: As yet, its antigen is unknown.

This sequence joins TRBV11-2 and TRBJ2-7; 9 bases are shared with TRBD1. The TCR comes from a man aged 25-45 years in good health. Sequenced material: naive CD8+ T cells sorted from blood. The CDR3 DNA sequence: TGTGCCAGCAGCTCAGGACAGGGGCCTACCTACGAGCAGTACTTC. Encoded protein: CASSSGQGPTYEQYF.